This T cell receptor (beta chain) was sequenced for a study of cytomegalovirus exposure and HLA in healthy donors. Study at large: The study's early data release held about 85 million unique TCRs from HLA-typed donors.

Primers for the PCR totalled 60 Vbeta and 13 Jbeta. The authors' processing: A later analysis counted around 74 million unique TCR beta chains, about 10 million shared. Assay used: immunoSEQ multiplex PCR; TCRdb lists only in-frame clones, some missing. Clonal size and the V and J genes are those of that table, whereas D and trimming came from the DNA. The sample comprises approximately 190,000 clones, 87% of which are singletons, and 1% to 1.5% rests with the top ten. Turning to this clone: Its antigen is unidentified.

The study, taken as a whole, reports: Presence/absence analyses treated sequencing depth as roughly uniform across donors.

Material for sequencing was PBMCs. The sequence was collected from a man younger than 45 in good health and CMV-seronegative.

The CDR3 region is CAWKGGVNYGYTF. The DNA of the CDR3 is TGTGCCTGGAAAGGGGGGGTTAACTATGGCTACACCTTC. V is TRBV30 and J is TRBJ1-2; possible D gene TRBD1, 6 bases. The CDR3 has 13 amino acids. Trimming pared 4 bases from V and 1 base from J, leaving 10 bases between. Per the germline V gene, CDR1 is GTSNPN and CDR2 is SVGIG (reference sequence).